This is a list of T cell receptor beta chains from one sample in a study of response to subunit inactivated influenza vaccine. TCRdb reanalysed the RT-PCR reads using MiXCR and keeps one entry per CDR3 protein. This sample yields 600,000 to 850,000 distinct CDR3 sequences, of which 14% are seen a single time; 7.5% to 8% belongs to the top ten. The sequences come from PBMCs from blood, collected around 14 days before vaccination. The receptor source for this set is a man aged 50-60 years who received an inactivated influenza vaccine. Each CDR3 is given without its conserved first and last residue.

j_gene,v_gene,CDR3aa
TRBJ2-3,TRBV7-2,ASSTGLAGTDTQY
TRBJ2-2,TRBV11-2,ASNQQLVRGGELF
TRBJ1-4,TRBV6-1,ASKPSPGQSEKLF
TRBJ2-5,TRBV9,ASTERGGLETQY
TRBJ2-7,TRBV20-1,SALRSSYEQY
TRBJ2-2,TRBV4-2,ASSQFLWEELF
TRBJ1-6,TRBV12-3/TRBV12-4,ASSRGVSPLH
TRBJ2-5,TRBV7-9,ASSLAAGAGQETQY
TRBJ2-3,TRBV20-1,SARPLAGGNTDTQY
TRBJ2-1,TRBV5-1,ASSLALAGGVREQF
TRBJ2-1,TRBV6-2/TRBV6-3,ASSYSEFRRYNEQF
TRBJ2-1,TRBV6-2/TRBV6-3,ASSHRGNYNEQF
TRBJ1-2,TRBV6-5,ASSYSDGAGGYT
TRBJ2-1,TRBV5-4,ASSLLTSRKENEQF
TRBJ1-1,TRBV12-3/TRBV12-4,ASSKTALNTEAF
TRBJ1-1,TRBV6-1,ASSPDRFFMNTEAF
TRBJ1-1,TRBV5-1,ASSENREAF
TRBJ1-1,TRBV12-3/TRBV12-4,ASSPLGHTEAF
TRBJ2-3,TRBV20-1,SSGAGGGDTQY
TRBJ1-1,TRBV14,ASSPPLKMNTEAF